A selection of T cell receptor beta chains follows, all from one sample in a study of cytomegalovirus exposure and HLA in healthy donors. The table came from immunoSEQ multiplex PCR; TCRdb's copy has only in-frame clones and leaves some out. The sample holds under 150,000 clones, roughly 80% seen once. Specimen: PBMCs. The receptors originated from a man between 35 and 55 years old in good health and CMV-seropositive. Both conserved end residues are part of each CDR3. The D gene is left open where the match is weak. Size is omitted from some rows. Given values are once, few, many or a class for expanded clones.

cdr3_aa cdr3_nt d_call j_call clone_size v_call
CASSPPQRGWGEQFF TGTGCCAGCTCACCACCCCAGCGGGGGTGGGGTGAGCAGTTCTTC TRBD2 TRBJ2-1 once TRBV18
CASSPRGTSGGAKSFNEQFF TGCGCCAGCAGTCCTCGAGGGACTAGCGGGGGGGCGAAATCTTTCAATGAGCAGTTCTTC TRBD2 TRBJ2-1 - TRBV10-2
CASSPERRYEQYF TGTGCCAGCAGCCCCGAGCGGCGCTACGAGCAGTACTTC - TRBJ2-7 once TRBV5-6
CASSPDTRNTGELFF TGCGCCAGCAGCCCAGACACGCGAAACACCGGGGAGCTGTTTTTT - TRBJ2-2 - TRBV5-1
CASSQARGGYEQYF TGCGCCAGCAGCCAAGCGAGAGGGGGTTACGAGCAGTACTTC - TRBJ2-7 - TRBV4-1
CASSLRGQGNYGYTF TGTGCCAGCAGTTTAAGGGGACAGGGAAACTATGGCTACACCTTC TRBD1 TRBJ1-2 - TRBV27
CASSLNSKTGSEQYF TGTGCCAGCAGCTTGAACTCCAAAACAGGGTCCGAGCAGTACTTC - TRBJ2-7 - TRBV5-8
CASSLEYSEQYF TGTGCCAGCAGCTTAGAGTACAGCGAGCAGTACTTC - TRBJ2-7 - TRBV7-9
CASSGPGTRNTGELFF TGTGCCAGCAGCGGACCCGGGACTAGGAACACCGGGGAGCTGTTTTTT TRBD2 TRBJ2-2 - TRBV7-2
CASSPRGLAGNYEQYF TGTGCCAGCAGCCCACGGGGACTAGCGGGGAATTACGAGCAGTACTTC TRBD2 TRBJ2-7 - TRBV7-9
CASSLAASGSSYNEQFF TGTGCCAGCAGCTTGGCCGCTAGCGGGAGCTCCTACAATGAGCAGTTCTTC TRBD2 TRBJ2-1 - TRBV5-4
CARAGLGAEQYF TGTGCCAGAGCGGGTTTAGGAGCAGAGCAGTACTTC - TRBJ2-7 - TRBV2
CASSLGSLGRGISYEQYF TGTGCCAGCAGCTTAGGATCCCTCGGGCGGGGTATCTCCTACGAGCAGTACTTC - TRBJ2-7 - TRBV7-8
CASSLAGNQPQHF TGTGCCAGCAGCTTGGCAGGGAATCAGCCCCAGCATTTT - TRBJ1-5 - TRBV5-6
CASSELGGAEAFF TGTGCCAGCAGTGAATTGGGAGGGGCTGAAGCTTTCTTT - TRBJ1-1 - TRBV25-1
CASSLTGGPDIQYF TGCGCCAGCAGCTTGACAGGGGGCCCGGACATTCAGTACTTC TRBD1 TRBJ2-4 - TRBV5-1
CASSDHRLIYNSPLHF TGTGCCAGCAGTGACCACAGGTTAATTTATAATTCACCCCTCCACTTT - TRBJ1-6 - TRBV2
CASTLSQGLEQYF TGTGCCAGTACCCTTTCACAGGGCCTCGAGCAGTACTTC - TRBJ2-7 - TRBV27
CASSPPGQTPNTEAFF TGTGCCAGCTCACCACCGGGACAGACACCGAACACTGAAGCTTTCTTT TRBD1 TRBJ1-1 - TRBV18
CAIKGDRASYEQYF TGTGCCATCAAAGGGGACAGGGCCTCCTACGAGCAGTACTTC TRBD1 TRBJ2-7 - TRBV10-3
CASSFLDRESSPLHF TGTGCCAGCAGTTTTCTTGACAGGGAAAGTTCACCCCTCCACTTT TRBD1 TRBJ1-6 - TRBV28
CASSVPPGYEQYF TGCGCCAGCAGCGTCCCTCCGGGCTACGAGCAGTACTTC - TRBJ2-7 - TRBV5-1
CASTNRGPSDTQYF TGTGCCAGTACCAACAGGGGGCCTTCAGATACGCAGTATTTT TRBD1 TRBJ2-3 once TRBV19
CASSFPTSGRQETQYF TGTGCCAGCAGTTTCCCGACTAGCGGGAGACAAGAGACCCAGTACTTC TRBD2 TRBJ2-5 - TRBV28
CASSYSVGQFFF TGTGCCAGCAGTTACTCGGTTGGACAGTTTTTCTTT - TRBJ1-1 - TRBV6-5
CASSIEVGRAATQYF TGTGCCAGTAGTATAGAGGTCGGCAGGGCCGCGACCCAGTACTTC - TRBJ2-5 - TRBV19
CASSLYDTGTEAFF TGTGCCAGCAGTTTATACGACACAGGCACTGAAGCTTTCTTT - TRBJ1-1 - TRBV27
CASSGGEVLSYNEQFF TGTGCCAGCAGTGGGGGCGAGGTCCTCTCCTACAATGAGCAGTTCTTC - TRBJ2-1 - TRBV2
CASTVSGGNEQFF TGTGCCAGCACCGTATCAGGGGGCAATGAGCAGTTCTTC TRBD1 TRBJ2-1 - TRBV27
CASSPEDRADQPQHF TGTGCCAGCAGCCCCGAAGACAGGGCGGATCAGCCCCAGCATTTT TRBD1 TRBJ1-5 - TRBV9
CASSSGLAGNYEQYF TGTGCCAGCAGCTCGGGACTAGCGGGAAACTACGAGCAGTACTTC TRBD2 TRBJ2-7 - TRBV7-6
CASSPTAGAQNIQYF TGCGCCAGCAGCCCGACAGCCGGCGCGCAAAACATTCAGTACTTC - TRBJ2-4 few TRBV4-3
CASGHLATEAFF TGTGCCAGCGGACATTTAGCCACTGAAGCTTTCTTT - TRBJ1-1 - TRBV6-5